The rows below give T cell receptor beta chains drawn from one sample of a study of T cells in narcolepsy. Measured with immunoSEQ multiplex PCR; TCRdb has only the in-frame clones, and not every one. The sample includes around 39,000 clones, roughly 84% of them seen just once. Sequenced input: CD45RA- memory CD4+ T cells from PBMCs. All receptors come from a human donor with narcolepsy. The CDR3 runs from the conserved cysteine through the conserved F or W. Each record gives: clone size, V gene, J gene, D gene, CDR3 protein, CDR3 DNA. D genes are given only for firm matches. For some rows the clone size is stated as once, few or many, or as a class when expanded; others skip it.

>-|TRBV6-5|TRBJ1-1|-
CASSYSANTEAFF
TGTGCCAGCAGTTACTCGGCGAACACTGAAGCTTTCTTT
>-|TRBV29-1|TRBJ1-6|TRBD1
CSVPFDRDNSFDYNSPLHF
TGCAGCGTCCCCTTTGACAGGGATAATTCTTTTGACTATAATTCACCCCTCCACTTT
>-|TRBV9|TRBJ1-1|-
CASSVGVDLSNTEAFF
TGTGCCAGCAGCGTAGGGGTGGACTTATCGAACACTGAAGCTTTCTTT
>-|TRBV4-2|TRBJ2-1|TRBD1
CASSQAGTASSYNEQFF
TGTGCCAGCAGCCAAGCCGGGACAGCGAGCTCCTACAATGAGCAGTTCTTC
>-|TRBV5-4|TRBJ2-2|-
CASSLDGIDPTGELFF
TGTGCCAGCAGCTTGGACGGGATAGACCCCACCGGGGAGCTGTTTTTT
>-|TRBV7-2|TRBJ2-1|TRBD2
CASSRTAFGGRYNEQFF
TGTGCCAGCAGCCGGACGGCCTTCGGGGGGAGGTACAATGAGCAGTTCTTC
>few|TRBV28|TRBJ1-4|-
CASIEGGQNSEKLFF
TGTGCCAGCATCGAAGGCGGCCAGAACAGTGAAAAACTGTTTTTT
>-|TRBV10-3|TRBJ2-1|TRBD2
CAIKSPSGGYNEQFF
TGTGCCATCAAATCCCCTAGCGGGGGCTACAATGAGCAGTTCTTC
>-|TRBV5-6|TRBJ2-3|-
CASSSGGTDTQYF
TGTGCCAGCAGCTCGGGGGGCACAGATACGCAGTATTTT
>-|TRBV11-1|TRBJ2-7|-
CASSLDAKPSSYEQYF
TGTGCCAGCAGCTTAGACGCTAAGCCTAGCTCCTACGAGCAGTACTTC
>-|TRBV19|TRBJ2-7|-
CASSPRHPRGEQYF
TGTGCCAGTAGCCCCAGACATCCCCGGGGGGAGCAGTACTTC
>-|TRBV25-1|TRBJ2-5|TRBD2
CASSETGGPQETQYF
TGTGCCAGCAGTGAAACGGGGGGACCCCAAGAGACCCAGTACTTC
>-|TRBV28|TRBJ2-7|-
CASLRDNSYEQYF
TGTGCCAGCCTACGGGACAACTCCTACGAGCAGTACTTC
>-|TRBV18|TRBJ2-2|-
CASSPSTYTGELFF
TGTGCCAGCTCACCGAGTACTTACACCGGGGAGCTGTTTTTT
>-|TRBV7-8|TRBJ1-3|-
CASSLMGRSSGNTIYF
TGTGCCAGCAGCTTAATGGGACGTTCCTCTGGAAACACCATATATTTT
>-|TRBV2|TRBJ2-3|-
CASSDRGVGGTQYF
TGTGCCAGCAGTGACAGGGGGGTGGGAGGTACGCAGTATTTT
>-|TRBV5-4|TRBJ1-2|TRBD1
CASSLDDRGYGYTF
TGTGCCAGCAGCTTGGATGACAGGGGTTATGGCTACACCTTC
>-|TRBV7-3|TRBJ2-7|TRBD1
CASSLDRAGEQYF
TGTGCCAGCAGCCTCGACAGGGCTGGCGAGCAGTACTTC
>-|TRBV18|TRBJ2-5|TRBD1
CASSQGDLQQETQYF
TGTGCCAGCTCGCAGGGGGATCTACAACAAGAGACCCAGTACTTC
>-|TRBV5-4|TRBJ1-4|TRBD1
CASSQTGDEKLFF
TGTGCCAGCAGCCAGACAGGGGACGAAAAACTGTTTTTT
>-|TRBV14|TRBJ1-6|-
CASSQARTVYNSPLHF
TGTGCCAGCAGCCAAGCGCGGACAGTCTATAATTCACCCCTCCACTTT
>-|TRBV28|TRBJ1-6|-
CASRSSGAHNSPLHF
TGTGCCAGCAGATCGTCGGGGGCTCACAATTCACCCCTCCACTTT
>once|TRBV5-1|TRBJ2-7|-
CASSLEVGEQYF
TGCGCCAGCAGCTTGGAAGTTGGCGAGCAGTACTTC
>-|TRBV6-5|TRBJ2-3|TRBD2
CASSSWTSADTQYF
TGTGCCAGCAGTTCCTGGACTAGCGCAGATACGCAGTATTTT
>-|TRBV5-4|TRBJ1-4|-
CASSLKWQAARETNEKLFF
TGTGCCAGCAGCTTGAAGTGGCAGGCAGCGCGGGAAACTAATGAAAAACTGTTTTTT
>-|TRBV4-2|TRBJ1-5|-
CASSLSDKPQHF
TGTGCCAGCAGCCTTTCCGACAAGCCCCAGCATTTT
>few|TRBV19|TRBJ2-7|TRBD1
CASSRDRVSRNEQYF
TGTGCCAGTAGTCGTGACAGGGTCTCGAGGAACGAGCAGTACTTC
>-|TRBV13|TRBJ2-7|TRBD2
CASSYGLAGAEQYF
TGTGCCAGCAGTTATGGACTAGCGGGGGCCGAGCAGTACTTC
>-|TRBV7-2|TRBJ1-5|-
CASSFKGVDNQPQHF
TGTGCCAGCAGCTTCAAGGGGGTTGACAATCAGCCCCAGCATTTT
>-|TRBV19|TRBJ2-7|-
CASSQGHEQYF
TGTGCCAGTAGTCAGGGGCACGAGCAGTACTTC
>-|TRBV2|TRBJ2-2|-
CASSVGNTGELFF
TGTGCCAGCAGTGTGGGTAACACCGGGGAGCTGTTTTTT
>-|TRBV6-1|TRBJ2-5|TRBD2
CASSEMASGGGRTQYF
TGTGCCAGCAGTGAAATGGCTAGCGGGGGTGGTCGGACCCAGTACTTC
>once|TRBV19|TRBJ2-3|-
CASSMPRVADTQYF
TGTGCCAGTAGTATGCCCAGGGTGGCAGATACGCAGTATTTT
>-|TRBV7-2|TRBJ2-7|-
CASSLVKTYEQYF
TGTGCCAGCAGCTTAGTAAAAACCTACGAGCAGTACTTC
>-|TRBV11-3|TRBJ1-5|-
CASSPERGNNQPQHF
TGTGCCAGCAGCCCAGAACGGGGGAACAATCAGCCCCAGCATTTT
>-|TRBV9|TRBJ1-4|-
CASSVGVNNEKLFF
TGTGCCAGCAGCGTAGGGGTGAATAATGAAAAACTGTTTTTT
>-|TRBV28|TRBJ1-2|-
CASSLSRGIAGYTF
TGTGCCAGCAGTTTATCCAGGGGAATCGCTGGCTACACCTTC
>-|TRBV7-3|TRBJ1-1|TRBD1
CASSLTDRNEAFF
TGTGCCAGCAGCTTGACGGACAGGAACGAAGCTTTCTTT
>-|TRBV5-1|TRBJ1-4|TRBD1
CASSFGNRGRRTNEKLFF
TGCGCCAGCAGCTTTGGGAACAGGGGGCGCAGAACTAATGAAAAACTGTTTTTT
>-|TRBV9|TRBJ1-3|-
CASSPTGNSGNTIYF
TGTGCCAGCAGCCCAACAGGGAACTCTGGAAACACCATATATTTT
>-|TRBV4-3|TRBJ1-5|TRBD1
CASSRPGGQGYQPQHF
TGCGCCAGCAGCCGCCCCGGGGGACAGGGTTATCAGCCCCAGCATTTT
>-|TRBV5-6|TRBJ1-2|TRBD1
CASSLFGQGGNYGYTF
TGTGCCAGCAGCTTGTTTGGACAGGGAGGCAACTATGGCTACACCTTC
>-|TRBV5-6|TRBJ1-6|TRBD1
CASRTGVGISPLHF
TGTGCCAGCCGGACAGGGGTAGGAATTTCACCCCTCCACTTT
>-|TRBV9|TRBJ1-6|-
CASSAPRGMNSPLHF
TGTGCCAGCAGCGCCCCAAGGGGTATGAATTCACCCCTCCACTTT
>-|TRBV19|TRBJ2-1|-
CASSIGTSGRGSFF
TGTGCCAGTAGTATAGGGACCTCGGGCCGTGGGTCGTTCTTC
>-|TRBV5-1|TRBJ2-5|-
CASSLYTEETQYF
TGCGCCAGCAGCTTGTACACAGAAGAGACCCAGTACTTC
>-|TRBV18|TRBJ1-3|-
CASSTDQGNTIYF
TGTGCCAGCTCCACGGACCAAGGAAACACCATATATTTT
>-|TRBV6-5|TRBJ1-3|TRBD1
CASSSWTGSSGNTIYF
TGTGCCAGCAGTTCCTGGACAGGAAGCTCTGGAAACACCATATATTTT
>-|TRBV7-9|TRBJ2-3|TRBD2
CASSSGGGLDTQYF
TGTGCCAGCAGTTCGGGCGGGGGGCTCGATACGCAGTATTTT
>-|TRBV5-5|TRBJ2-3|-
CASSLMPFTDTQYF
TGTGCCAGCAGCTTGATGCCGTTCACAGATACGCAGTATTTT
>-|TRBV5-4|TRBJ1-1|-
CASSLVGVGNTEAFF
TGTGCCAGCAGCTTGGTTGGTGTAGGGAACACTGAAGCTTTCTTT
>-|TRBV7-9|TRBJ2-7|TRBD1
CASSSDRAAKVNYEQYF
TGTGCCAGCAGCTCGGACAGGGCCGCCAAGGTAAACTACGAGCAGTACTTC
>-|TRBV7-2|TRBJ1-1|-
CASSPMIEGRAFF
TGTGCCAGCAGCCCCATGATAGAGGGACGAGCTTTCTTT
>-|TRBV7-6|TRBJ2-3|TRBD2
CASSILTSGEPDTQYF
TGTGCCAGCAGCATCTTGACTAGCGGGGAGCCAGATACGCAGTATTTT
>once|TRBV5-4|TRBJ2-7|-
CASSSWTGSYEQYF
TGTGCCAGCAGCTCTTGGACCGGCTCCTACGAGCAGTACTTC
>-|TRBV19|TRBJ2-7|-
CASSTGPVRGEQYF
TGTGCCAGTAGTACGGGCCCCGTTAGAGGCGAGCAGTACTTC